The 18 T cell receptor beta chains below were found in one sample sequenced in a study (dated by TCRdb to between 2015 and 2017). Libraries were constructed by multiplex PCR. TCRdb lists the instrument as Ion Torrent PGM. In the approximately 21-patient analysis, TRBV12-4/TRBJ1-2 clonotypes were amplified using adaptor-ligated barcode primers. Using fastp trimming at Q25 and MiXCR clonotype assembly, TCRdb reanalyzed the public sequencing data and kept in-frame beta chains. Each CDR3 protein appears once, grouped with its most common genes and DNA. In all, the sample holds approximately 620 distinct CDR3 sequences, and just over 5% of those were seen once. Of the sample, 30% to 40% falls within the top ten clones. Cells that were CD4+CD25+CD127-/low were isolated as Tregs. Sequenced: tumor-infiltrating Tregs sorted from the breast tumor. Source of these receptors: a female donor with breast cancer.

In its sample, this clonotype is medium-sized. The chain employs TRBV12-3 or TRBV12-4 and TRBJ1-2; D gene ambiguous. The CDR3 has 14 amino acids. V was pared by 2 bases and J by 3 bases, with 10 bases between. This CDR3 is CASSLTSGHYGYTF. CDR3 nucleotide sequence: TGTGCCAGCAGTTTAACGTCCGGTCACTATGGCTACACCTTC.

Relative to its sample, this clonotype is large (0.1 to 1%). J is TRBJ1-2 and V is TRBV12-3 or TRBV12-4; weak D call: TRBD1 (6 bases). Trimming removed 8 bases at V and 4 bases at J, with 14 bases between. The length of the CDR3 is 13 residues. Here the CDR3 DNA reads TGTGCCAGCGGGGCAGGGGAGGTCTATGGCTACACCTTC. Its protein product is CASGAGEVYGYTF.

By frequency in the sample, this clonotype is medium-sized. The chain employs TRBV12-3 or TRBV12-4 and TRBJ1-2; D might be TRBD1 (6 bases). This CDR3 is 14 amino acids long. V shed 6 bases and J shed 4 bases, with 15 bases lying between them. In DNA form, the CDR3 reads TGTGCCAGCAGGGGAACAGGGTTGGGCTATGGCTACACCTTC. It specifies CASRGTGLGYGYTF.

This clonotype qualifies as medium-sized. The chain links TRBV12-3 or TRBV12-4 to TRBJ1-2; perhaps TRBD1 as D (5 bases). V dropped 3 bases and J dropped 7 bases, with 15 bases sitting between them. There are 14 residues in the CDR3. The CDR3 is CASSFGMTEGGYTF. The DNA of the CDR3 is TGTGCCAGCAGTTTCGGAATGACAGAGGGTGGCTACACCTTC.

This clonotype is judged medium-sized (0.01 to 0.1%). V usage is TRBV12-3 or TRBV12-4 and J usage is TRBJ1-2; D not certain. V was trimmed by 2 bases and J by 0 bases, leaving 4 bases between them. This CDR3 is 13 amino acids long. The DNA for the CDR3 is TGTGCCAGCAGTTTACGTCCTAACTATGGCTACACCTTC. Translation gives CASSLRPNYGYTF.

Sample share makes this clonotype large. This chain links TRBV12-3 or TRBV12-4 with TRBJ1-2, with D tentatively TRBD1 (5 bases). With 3 bases removed from V and 3 bases from J, the gap between germline ends came to 8 bases. The CDR3 length is 13 residues. CDR3 amino acids: CASSFQGDYGYTF. The DNA of the CDR3 is TGTGCCAGCAGTTTCCAGGGCGACTATGGCTACACCTTC.

By share of the sample, this clonotype is medium-sized. The chain has TRBV12-3 or TRBV12-4 and TRBJ1-2; D is unresolved. The ends were cut back, 6 bases at V and 3 bases at J, with 17 bases in the middle. The CDR3 covers 15 residues. CDR3 sequence (DNA): TGTGCCAGCAGACCCACGGACTCTCCCTACTATGGCTACACCTTC. Its translation: CASRPTDSPYYGYTF.

This clonotype rates as hyperexpanded. V is TRBV12-3 or TRBV12-4 and J is TRBJ1-2; the match to TRBD1 covers 7 bases. With V trimmed by 6 bases and J by 4 bases, 5 bases remained unmatched. The CDR3 covers 13 residues. In DNA, the CDR3 is TGTGCCAGCAGCCCAGACAGGGTCTATGGCTACACCTTC. Translated: CASSPDRVYGYTF.

By frequency in the sample, this clonotype is medium-sized. V and J are TRBV12-3 or TRBV12-4 and TRBJ1-2; D ambiguous. There are 15 residues in the CDR3. V lost 3 bases, J lost 1 base, and 12 bases lay in between. Written as DNA, the CDR3 is TGTGCCAGCAGTTTTCGACGGCAGATTAACTATGGCTACACCTTC. It is translated as CASSFRRQINYGYTF.

The genes are TRBV12-3 or TRBV12-4 and TRBJ1-2; D may be TRBD1 (5 bases). Trimming pared 7 bases from V and 5 bases from J, leaving 11 bases between. The CDR3 loop spans 12 amino acids. In DNA form, the CDR3 reads TGTGCCAGCATCCGGGACGGGTATGGCTACACCTTC. Translated: CASIRDGYGYTF.

V usage is TRBV12-3 or TRBV12-4 and J usage is TRBJ1-2; D is uncertain. This CDR3 is built from 11 residues. V shed 4 bases and J shed 8 bases, with 8 bases lying between them. The CDR3 DNA follows: TGTGCCAGCAGTTGGAGGATGGGCTACACCTTC. It translates to CASSWRMGYTF.

By sample share, this clonotype is medium-sized. The genes are TRBV12-3 or TRBV12-4 and TRBJ1-2, with no clear D. V lost 5 bases to trimming and J lost 3 bases, with 13 bases between them. This CDR3 spans 14 amino acids. CDR3 region: CASSQSDGDYGYTF. The CDR3 nucleotides are TGTGCCAGCAGTCAATCCGACGGGGACTATGGCTACACCTTC.

This clonotype is classed as large. The chain recombines TRBV12-3 or TRBV12-4 with TRBJ1-2; D gene uncertain. This CDR3 has 14 amino acids. V lost 0 bases and J lost 0, with 5 bases in between. CDR3 sequence: CASSLALANYGYTF. The DNA of the CDR3 is TGTGCCAGCAGTTTAGCGCTCGCTAACTATGGCTACACCTTC.

This clonotype is medium-sized within its sample. The chain recombines TRBV12-3 or TRBV12-4 with TRBJ1-2; possible D gene TRBD1, 6 bases. V was cut by 8 bases and J by 1 base, with 14 bases left in between. The CDR3 totals 14 residues. The CDR3 sequence is CASGSPGVNYGYTF. CDR3 in DNA: TGTGCCAGCGGCTCTCCAGGGGTTAACTATGGCTACACCTTC.

Within the sample, this clonotype is medium-sized. The rearrangement joins TRBV12-3 or TRBV12-4 to TRBJ1-2; no firm D call. Trimming left V 6 bases short and J 3 bases short, with 11 bases between. There are 13 residues in the CDR3. CDR3 nucleotide sequence: TGTGCCAGCAGCCGTAACATAGACTATGGCTACACCTTC. This encodes CASSRNIDYGYTF.

By share, this clonotype counts as large. The J gene is TRBJ1-2, the V gene TRBV12-3 or TRBV12-4, with D possibly matching TRBD1 (6 bases). Trimming took off 4 bases at V and 2 bases at J, with 14 bases between the two ends. This CDR3 contains 15 residues. CDR3 bases: TGTGCCAGCAGTTGGCGCCGCACAGGGAACTATGGCTACACCTTC. It yields the protein CASSWRRTGNYGYTF.

By proportion, this clonotype is large. The chain couples TRBV12-3 or TRBV12-4 to TRBJ1-2, with no clear D. There are 14 residues in the CDR3. Trimming shortened V by 6 bases and J by 5 bases, and 16 bases separated the two germline ends. CDR3 in amino acids: CASSLTNTDYGYTF. The CDR3 nucleotides are TGTGCCAGCAGCCTAACCAACACGGATTATGGCTACACCTTC.

In its sample, this clonotype ranks as medium-sized. CDR3 coding DNA: TGTGCCAGCAGTTTACAGCTCACTAACTATGGCTACACCTTC. It yields the protein CASSLQLTNYGYTF. V is TRBV12-3 or TRBV12-4 and J is TRBJ1-2; D uncertain. Deletions cut 2 bases from V and 0 bases from J, with 7 bases between. This CDR3 is 14 amino acids long.